Detailed here is one T cell receptor (beta chain). No antigen is known for it. This sample stems from a study of beta chain features in type 1 diabetes. Only one heparinised blood draw was taken per donor, and its volume averaged roughly 120 mL. Expressed TCRB transcripts got sequenced, as all isolated RNA was reverse transcribed. Only in-frame clones appear in the TCRdb table, and some are missing; sequencing was by immunoSEQ multiplex PCR. Here the sample spans some 240,000 clones, 16% being singletons. Whole-study results and caveats: Shorter TCRB CDR3s, moderately but significantly so, were found in Type 1 diabetes patients in all four CD4+ subsets.

The J segment lost 3 bases and the V segment lost 4 bases, leaving 2 bases of the junction unmatched. This CDR3 has 14 amino acids. CDR1 is SQVTM, CDR2 ANQGSEA, per germline. Sequencing was done on a sample of naive CD4+ T cells from blood. This sequence originates from a man younger than 45 with type 1 diabetes. The chain carries TRBV29-1 and TRBJ2-2; 10 nucleotides line up with TRBD1. CDR3 in amino acids: CSVAGTGDTGELFF. The CDR3 DNA reads as TGCAGCGTTGCCGGGACAGGGGACACCGGGGAGCTGTTTTTT.